The present T cell receptor (beta chain) was sequenced within a study of Tregs in tolerant kidney transplant recipients. At the level of the study: Related graft donors supplied nonmyeloablative bone marrow transplants, and mixed chimerism was transient. Overall study results and limits: The most relevant donor-specific Treg TCRbeta repertoire apparently came from expansion with activated donor B cells. This study did not directly address biological reproducibility.

CDR1 is LNHDA and CDR2 is SQIVND in the germline V gene (reference sequence). Deletions cut 3 bases from V and 5 bases from J, with 13 bases between. There are 14 residues in the CDR3. A remark on this clone: What it binds is not known.

The table came from immunoSEQ multiplex PCR; TCRdb's copy has only in-frame clones and leaves some out. The top ten clones hold 0.34% of a sample with 90,000 to 130,000 clones, nearly 90% of them seen once. The chain recombines TRBV19 with TRBJ1-2, with D possibly being TRBD1 (6 bases). The sequences come from CD4+ T cells from blood, collected before the transplant. The TCR originated in a human donor who received a combined kidney and bone marrow transplant. DNA of the CDR3: TGTGCCAGTAGTATCTCGGGGGGCTGGTATGGCTACACCTTC. Protein sequence: CASSISGGWYGYTF.